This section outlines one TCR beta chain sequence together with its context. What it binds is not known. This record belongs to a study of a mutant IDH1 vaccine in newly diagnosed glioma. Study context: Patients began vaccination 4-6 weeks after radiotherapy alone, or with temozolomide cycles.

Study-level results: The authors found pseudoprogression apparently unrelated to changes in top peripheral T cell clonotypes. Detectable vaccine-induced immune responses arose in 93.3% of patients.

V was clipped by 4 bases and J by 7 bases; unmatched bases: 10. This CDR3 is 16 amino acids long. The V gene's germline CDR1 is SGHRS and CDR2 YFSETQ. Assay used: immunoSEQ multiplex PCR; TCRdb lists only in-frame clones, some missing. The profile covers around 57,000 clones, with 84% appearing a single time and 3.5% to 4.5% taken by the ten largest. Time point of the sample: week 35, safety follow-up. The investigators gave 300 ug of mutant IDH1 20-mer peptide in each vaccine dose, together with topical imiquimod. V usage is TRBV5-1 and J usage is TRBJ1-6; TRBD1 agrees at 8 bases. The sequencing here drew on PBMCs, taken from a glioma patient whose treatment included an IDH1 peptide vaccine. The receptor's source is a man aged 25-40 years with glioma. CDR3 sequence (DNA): TGCGCCAGCAGCCCGCCGACAGGGGTAAACAATTCACCCCTCCACTTT. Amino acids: CASSPPTGVNNSPLHF.